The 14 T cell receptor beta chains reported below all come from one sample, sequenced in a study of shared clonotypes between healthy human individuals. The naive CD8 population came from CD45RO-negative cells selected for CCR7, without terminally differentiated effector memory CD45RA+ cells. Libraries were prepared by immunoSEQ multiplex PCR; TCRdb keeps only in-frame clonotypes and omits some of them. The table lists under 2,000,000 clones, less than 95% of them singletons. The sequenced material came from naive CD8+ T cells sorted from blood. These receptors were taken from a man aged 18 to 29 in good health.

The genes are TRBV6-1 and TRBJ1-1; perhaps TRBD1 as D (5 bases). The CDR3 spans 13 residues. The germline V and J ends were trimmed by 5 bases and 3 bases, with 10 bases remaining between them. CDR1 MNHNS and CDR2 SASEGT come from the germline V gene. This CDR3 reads CASSWDQDTEAFF. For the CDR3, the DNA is TGTGCCAGCAGTTGGGACCAGGACACTGAAGCTTTCTTT.

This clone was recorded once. CDR3 coding DNA: TGTGCCAGCAGCTTGGGAGGGGGTTCCGGGGAGCTGTTTTTT. This gives the protein CASSLGGGSGELFF. V is TRBV11-2 and J is TRBJ2-2; the D gene is possibly TRBD2 (7 bases). CDR1 and CDR2 (germline): SGHAT, FQNNGV. The CDR3 spans 14 residues. With 3 bases removed from V and 6 bases from J, the gap between germline ends came to 11 bases.

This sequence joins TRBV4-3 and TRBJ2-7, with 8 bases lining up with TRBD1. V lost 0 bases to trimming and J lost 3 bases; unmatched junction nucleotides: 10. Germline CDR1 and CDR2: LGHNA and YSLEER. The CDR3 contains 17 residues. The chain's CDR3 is CASSQDGQGGEDYEQYF. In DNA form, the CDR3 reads TGCGCCAGCAGCCAAGATGGACAGGGTGGAGAAGACTACGAGCAGTACTTC.

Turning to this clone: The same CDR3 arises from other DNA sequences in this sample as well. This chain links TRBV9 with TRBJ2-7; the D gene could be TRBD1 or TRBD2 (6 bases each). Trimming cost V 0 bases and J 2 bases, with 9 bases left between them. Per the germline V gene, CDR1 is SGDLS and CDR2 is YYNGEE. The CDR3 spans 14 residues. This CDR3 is CASSVAGGPYEQYF. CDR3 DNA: TGTGCCAGCAGCGTAGCCGGGGGCCCCTACGAGCAGTACTTC.

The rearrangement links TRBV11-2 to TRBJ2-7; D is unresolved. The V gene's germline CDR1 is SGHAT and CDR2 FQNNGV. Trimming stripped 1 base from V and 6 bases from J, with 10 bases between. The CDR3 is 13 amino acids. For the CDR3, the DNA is TGTGCCAGCAGCTTAGGTGTGAAAGTCGAGCAGTACTTC. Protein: CASSLGVKVEQYF.

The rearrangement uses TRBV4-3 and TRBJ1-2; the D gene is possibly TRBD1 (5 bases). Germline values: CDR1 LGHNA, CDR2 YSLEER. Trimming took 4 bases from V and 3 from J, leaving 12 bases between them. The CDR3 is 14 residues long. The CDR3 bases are TGCGCCAGCAGCCCTTTGGAAGGGGACTATGGCTACACCTTC. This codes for CASSPLEGDYGYTF.

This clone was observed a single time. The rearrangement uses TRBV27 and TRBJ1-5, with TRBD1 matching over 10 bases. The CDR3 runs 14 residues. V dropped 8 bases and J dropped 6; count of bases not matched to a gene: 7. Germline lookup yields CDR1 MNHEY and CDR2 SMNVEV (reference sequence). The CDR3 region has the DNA TGTGCCAGCTCCGGGACAGGGGTTATTCAGCCCCAGCATTTT. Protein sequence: CASSGTGVIQPQHF.

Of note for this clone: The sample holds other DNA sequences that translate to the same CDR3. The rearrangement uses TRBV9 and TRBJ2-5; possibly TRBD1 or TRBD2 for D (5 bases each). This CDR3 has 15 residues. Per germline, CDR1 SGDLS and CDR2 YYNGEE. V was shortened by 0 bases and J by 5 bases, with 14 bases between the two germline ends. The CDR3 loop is CASSVEGTAGETQYF. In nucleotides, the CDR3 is TGTGCCAGCAGCGTAGAGGGGACGGCCGGGGAGACCCAGTACTTC.

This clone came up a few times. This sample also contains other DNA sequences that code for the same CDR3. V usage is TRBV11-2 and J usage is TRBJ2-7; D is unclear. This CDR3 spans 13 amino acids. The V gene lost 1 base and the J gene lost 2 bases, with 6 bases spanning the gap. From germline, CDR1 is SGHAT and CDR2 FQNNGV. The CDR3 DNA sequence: TGTGCCAGCAGCTTAGGGGTGGCCTACGAGCAGTACTTC. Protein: CASSLGVAYEQYF.

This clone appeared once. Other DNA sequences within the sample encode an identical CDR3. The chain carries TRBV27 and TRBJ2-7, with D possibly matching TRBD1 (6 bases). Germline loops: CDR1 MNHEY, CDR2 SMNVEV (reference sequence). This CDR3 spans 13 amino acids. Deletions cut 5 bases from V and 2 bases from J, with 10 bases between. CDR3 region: CASSRTATYEQYF. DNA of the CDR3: TGTGCCAGCAGTAGGACAGCTACCTACGAGCAGTACTTC.

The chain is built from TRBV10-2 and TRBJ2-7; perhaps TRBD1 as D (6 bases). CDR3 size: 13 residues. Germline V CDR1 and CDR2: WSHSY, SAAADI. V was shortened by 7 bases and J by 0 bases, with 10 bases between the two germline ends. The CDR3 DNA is TGCGCCAGCACTCAGACAGGCTCCTACGAGCAGTACTTC. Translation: CASTQTGSYEQYF.

CDR3 loop: CASSLVGLPNIYEQYF. The CDR3 DNA reads as TGTGCCAGCAGCTTGGTCGGACTACCAAACATCTACGAGCAGTACTTC. The J gene is TRBJ2-7, the V gene TRBV5-6; possible D gene TRBD2, 6 bases. With 0 bases removed from V and 3 bases from J, the gap between germline ends came to 16 bases. Looked up from germline, CDR1 is SGHDT and CDR2 is YYEEEE. The CDR3 covers 16 residues.

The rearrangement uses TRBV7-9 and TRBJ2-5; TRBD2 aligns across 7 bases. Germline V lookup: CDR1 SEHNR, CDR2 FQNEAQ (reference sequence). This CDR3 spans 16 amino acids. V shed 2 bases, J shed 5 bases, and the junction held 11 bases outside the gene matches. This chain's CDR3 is CASSLSFGTIRETQYF. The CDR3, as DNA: TGTGCCAGCAGCTTATCGTTCGGGACTATTCGGGAGACCCAGTACTTC.

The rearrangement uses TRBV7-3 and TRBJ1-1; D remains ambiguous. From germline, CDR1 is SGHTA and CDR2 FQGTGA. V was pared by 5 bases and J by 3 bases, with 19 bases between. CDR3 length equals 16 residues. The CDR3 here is CASSPHARVPDTEAFF. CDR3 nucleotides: TGTGCCAGCAGCCCACATGCTCGGGTACCCGACACTGAAGCTTTCTTT.